The entry that follows covers one T cell receptor (beta chain) sequence. Profiled with immunoSEQ multiplex PCR; TCRdb holds only in-frame clones, not every one. In the table there are 200,000 or so clones, about nine tenths of which are singletons. The sample comes from a study of control samples from healthy donors and cancer patients. The CDR3 runs to 13 residues. Germline assignment: CDR1 LNHDA and CDR2 SQIVND (reference sequence). V gave up 3 bases and J gave up 4 bases, with 7 bases separating them. This TCR derives from a man aged 30-40 years in good health. The chain uses TRBV19 and TRBJ1-3; no clear D. Sequenced material: blood. The CDR3 nucleotides read TGTGCCAGTAGTATTCAAGGAGGAAACACCATATATTTT. As protein: CASSIQGGNTIYF.